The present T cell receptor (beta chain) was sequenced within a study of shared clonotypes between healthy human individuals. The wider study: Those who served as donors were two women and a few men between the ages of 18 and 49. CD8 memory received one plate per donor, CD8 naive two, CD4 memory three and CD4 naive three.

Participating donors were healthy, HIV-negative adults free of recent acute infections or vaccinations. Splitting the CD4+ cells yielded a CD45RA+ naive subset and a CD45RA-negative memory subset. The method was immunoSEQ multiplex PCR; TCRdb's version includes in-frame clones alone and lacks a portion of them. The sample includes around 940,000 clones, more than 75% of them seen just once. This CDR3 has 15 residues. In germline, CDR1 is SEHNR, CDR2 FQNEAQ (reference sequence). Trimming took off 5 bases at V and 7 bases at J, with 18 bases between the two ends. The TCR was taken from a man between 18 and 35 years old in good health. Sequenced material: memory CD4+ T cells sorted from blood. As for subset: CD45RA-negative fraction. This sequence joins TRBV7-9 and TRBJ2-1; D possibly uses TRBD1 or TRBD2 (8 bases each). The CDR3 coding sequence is TGTGCCAGCAGCCAAGGACAGGGCGGGAGGAATGAGCAGTTCTTC. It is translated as CASSQGQGGRNEQFF.